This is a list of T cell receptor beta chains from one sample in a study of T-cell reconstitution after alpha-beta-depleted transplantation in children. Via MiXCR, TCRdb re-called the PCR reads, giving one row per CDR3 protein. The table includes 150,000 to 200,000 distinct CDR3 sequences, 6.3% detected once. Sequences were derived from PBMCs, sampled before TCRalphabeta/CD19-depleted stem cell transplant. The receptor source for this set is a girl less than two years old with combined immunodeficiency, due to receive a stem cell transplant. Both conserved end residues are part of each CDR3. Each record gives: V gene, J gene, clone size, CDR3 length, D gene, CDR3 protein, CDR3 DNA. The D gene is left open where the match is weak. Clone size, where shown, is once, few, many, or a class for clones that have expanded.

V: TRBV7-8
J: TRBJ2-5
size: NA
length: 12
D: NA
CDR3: CASSQDRETHYF
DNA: TGTGCCAGCAGTCAAGACCGAGAGACCCACTACTTC

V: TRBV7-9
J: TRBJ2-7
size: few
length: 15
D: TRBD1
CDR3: CASSLGSQGADEQYF
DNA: TGTGCCAGCAGCTTAGGGTCCCAGGGGGCGGACGAGCAGTACTTC

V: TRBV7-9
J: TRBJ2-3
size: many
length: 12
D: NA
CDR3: CASSPFTDTQYF
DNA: TGTGCCAGCAGCCCTTTTACAGATACGCAGTATTTT

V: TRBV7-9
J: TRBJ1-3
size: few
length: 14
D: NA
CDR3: CASSPPGSGNTIYF
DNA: TGTGCCAGCAGCCCCCCAGGCTCTGGAAACACCATATATTTT

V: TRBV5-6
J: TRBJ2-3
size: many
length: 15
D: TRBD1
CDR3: CASSSDRGYTDTQYF
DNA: TGTGCCAGCAGCTCAGACAGGGGATACACAGATACGCAGTATTTT

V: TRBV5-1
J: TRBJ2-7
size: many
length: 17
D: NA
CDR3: CASSLTRKTGSHYEQYF
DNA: TGCGCCAGCAGCCTAACCCGAAAAACAGGGAGTCACTACGAGCAGTACTTC

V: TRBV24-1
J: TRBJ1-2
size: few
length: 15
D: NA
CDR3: CATSEFSPKGIGYTF
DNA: TGTGCCACCAGTGAGTTCAGCCCTAAGGGGATCGGCTACACCTTC

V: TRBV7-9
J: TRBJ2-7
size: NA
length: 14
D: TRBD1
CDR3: CASSSYDRVYEQYF
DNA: TGTGCCAGCAGCTCGTATGACAGGGTCTACGAGCAGTACTTC

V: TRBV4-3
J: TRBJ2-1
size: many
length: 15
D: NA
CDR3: CASSSGQRSYNEQFF
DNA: TGCGCCAGCAGCTCAGGCCAGCGGTCTTACAATGAGCAGTTCTTC

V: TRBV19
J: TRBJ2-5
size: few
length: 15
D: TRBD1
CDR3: CASSKIGQGQETQYF
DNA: TGTGCCAGTAGTAAGATCGGACAGGGTCAAGAGACCCAGTACTTC

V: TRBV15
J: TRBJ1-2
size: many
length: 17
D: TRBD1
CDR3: CATSRDKPGTGGHGYTF
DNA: TGTGCCACCAGCAGAGATAAGCCCGGGACAGGGGGGCATGGCTACACCTTC

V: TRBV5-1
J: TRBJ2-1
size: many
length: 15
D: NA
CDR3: CASSWTGLSNNEQFF
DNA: TGCGCCAGCAGCTGGACGGGACTTTCTAACAATGAGCAGTTCTTC

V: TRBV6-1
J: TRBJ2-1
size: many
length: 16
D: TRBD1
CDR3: CASSPQGDSSYNEQFF
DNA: TGTGCCAGCAGTCCACAGGGGGATTCTTCCTACAATGAGCAGTTCTTC

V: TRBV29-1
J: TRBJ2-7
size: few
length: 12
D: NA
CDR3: CSVENEGYEQYF
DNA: TGCAGCGTTGAAAATGAGGGGTACGAGCAGTACTTC

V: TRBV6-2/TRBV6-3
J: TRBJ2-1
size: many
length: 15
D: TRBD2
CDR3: CASSFPPTSGGQGFF
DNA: TGTGCCAGCAGTTTCCCTCCGACTAGCGGGGGCCAAGGGTTCTTC

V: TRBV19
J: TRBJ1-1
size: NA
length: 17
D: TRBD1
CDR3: CASRILRGQGASTEAFF
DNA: TGTGCCAGTCGAATTCTGAGGGGGCAGGGGGCTTCCACTGAAGCTTTCTTT

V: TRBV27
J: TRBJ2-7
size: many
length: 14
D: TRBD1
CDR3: CASSSGTVGYEQYF
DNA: TGTGCCAGCAGCTCCGGGACAGTTGGCTACGAGCAGTACTTC

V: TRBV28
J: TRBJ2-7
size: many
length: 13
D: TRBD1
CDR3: CASSGQGTNEQYF
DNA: TGTGCCAGCAGCGGACAGGGGACCAACGAGCAGTACTTC

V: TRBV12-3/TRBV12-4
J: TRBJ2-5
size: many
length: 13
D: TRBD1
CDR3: CASTPGGQETQYF
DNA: TGTGCCAGCACCCCAGGGGGCCAAGAGACCCAGTACTTC

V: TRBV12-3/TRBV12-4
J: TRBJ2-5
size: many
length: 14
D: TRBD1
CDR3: CASSPYRGQETQYF
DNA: TGTGCCAGCAGCCCTTACAGGGGGCAAGAGACCCAGTACTTC

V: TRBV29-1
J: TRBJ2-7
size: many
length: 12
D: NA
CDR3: CSVVSTGRQQYF
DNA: TGCAGCGTTGTGTCGACAGGCCGCCAGCAGTACTTC

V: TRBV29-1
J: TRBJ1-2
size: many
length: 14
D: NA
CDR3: CSVETTTRDYGYTF
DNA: TGCAGCGTTGAAACCACAACTAGGGACTATGGCTACACCTTC

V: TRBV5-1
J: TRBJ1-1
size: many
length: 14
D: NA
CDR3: CASSLGWRGTEAFF
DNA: TGCGCCAGCAGCTTAGGGTGGAGAGGCACTGAAGCTTTCTTT

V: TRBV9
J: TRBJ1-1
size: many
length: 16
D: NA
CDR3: CASSGGGEDLNTEAFF
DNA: TGTGCCAGCAGCGGGGGTGGGGAAGATTTGAACACTGAAGCTTTCTTT

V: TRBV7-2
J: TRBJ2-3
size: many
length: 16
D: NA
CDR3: CASSLGLYSSTDTQYF
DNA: TGTGCCAGCAGCTTAGGCCTCTATTCTAGCACAGATACGCAGTATTTT

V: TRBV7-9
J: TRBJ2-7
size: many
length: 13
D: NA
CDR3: CASSFSPFYEQYF
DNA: TGTGCCAGCAGCTTTTCTCCATTTTACGAGCAGTACTTC

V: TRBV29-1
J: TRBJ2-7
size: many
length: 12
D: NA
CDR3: CSVGSAFYEQYF
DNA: TGCAGCGTTGGTAGCGCGTTCTACGAGCAGTACTTC

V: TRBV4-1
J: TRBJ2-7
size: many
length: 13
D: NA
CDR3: CASSQVNRNEQYF
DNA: TGCGCCAGCAGCCAAGTAAACAGAAACGAGCAGTACTTC

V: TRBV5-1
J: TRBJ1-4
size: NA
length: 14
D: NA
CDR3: CASSLAGEDEKLFF
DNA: TGCGCCAGCAGCTTGGCAGGGGAAGACGAAAAACTGTTTTTT

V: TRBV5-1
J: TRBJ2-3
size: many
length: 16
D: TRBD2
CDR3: CASSLNGRAGTDTQYF
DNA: TGCGCCAGCAGCTTGAACGGGAGGGCCGGAACAGATACGCAGTATTTT

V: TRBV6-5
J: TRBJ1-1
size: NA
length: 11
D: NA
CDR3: CASSYGTEAFF
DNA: TGTGCCAGCAGTTACGGCACTGAAGCTTTCTTT

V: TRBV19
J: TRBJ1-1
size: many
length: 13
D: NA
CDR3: CASLMDGLTEAFF
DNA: TGTGCCAGCCTAATGGACGGATTGACTGAAGCTTTCTTT

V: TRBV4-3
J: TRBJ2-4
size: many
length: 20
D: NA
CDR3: CASSLLWTPGWVLPKNIQYF
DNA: TGCGCCAGCAGCCTACTTTGGACGCCAGGATGGGTGTTGCCCAAAAACATTCAGTACTTC

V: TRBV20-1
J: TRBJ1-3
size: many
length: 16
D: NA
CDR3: CSARDGGGGSGNTIYF
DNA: TGCAGTGCTAGAGATGGGGGGGGAGGTAGTGGAAACACCATATATTTT

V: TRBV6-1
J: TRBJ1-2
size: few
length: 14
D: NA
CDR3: CASTPGTAPYGYTF
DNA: TGTGCCAGCACCCCCGGGACGGCTCCCTATGGCTACACCTTC

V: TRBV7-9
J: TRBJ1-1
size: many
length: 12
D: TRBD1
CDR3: CASSSGGSEAFF
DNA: TGTGCCAGCAGCTCAGGGGGGTCTGAAGCTTTCTTT

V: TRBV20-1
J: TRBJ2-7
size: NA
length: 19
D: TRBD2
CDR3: CCARDFGLRGGRLDYEQYF
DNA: TGCTGTGCTAGAGATTTTGGCTTGCGGGGGGGACGTCTCGATTACGAGCAGTACTTC

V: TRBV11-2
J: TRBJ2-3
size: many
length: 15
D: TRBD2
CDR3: CASNGIAGYTDTQYF
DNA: TGTGCCAGCAACGGGATAGCGGGGTACACAGATACGCAGTATTTT

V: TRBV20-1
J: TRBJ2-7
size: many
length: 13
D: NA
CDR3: CSAHRDDYYEQYF
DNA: TGCAGTGCTCACCGGGACGATTACTACGAGCAGTACTTC

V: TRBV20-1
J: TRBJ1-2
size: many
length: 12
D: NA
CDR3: CSATQGRGGYTF
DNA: TGCAGTGCGACGCAGGGCAGAGGAGGCTACACCTTC

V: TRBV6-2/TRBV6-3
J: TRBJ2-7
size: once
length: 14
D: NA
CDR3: CASSRPGTPYEQYF
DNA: TGTGCCAGCAGCCGGCCCGGGACACCCTACGAGCAGTACTTC

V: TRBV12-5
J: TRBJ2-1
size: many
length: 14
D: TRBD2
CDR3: CASGAGGSYNEQFF
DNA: TGTGCTAGTGGAGCGGGGGGGTCCTACAATGAGCAGTTCTTC

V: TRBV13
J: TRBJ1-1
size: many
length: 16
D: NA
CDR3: CASSPGNSRGNTEAFF
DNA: TGTGCCAGCAGCCCCGGGAATTCGAGGGGAAACACTGAAGCTTTCTTT

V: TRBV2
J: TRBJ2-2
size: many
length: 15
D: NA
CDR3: CASETSEAQTGELFF
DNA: TGTGCCAGTGAGACATCGGAGGCGCAAACCGGGGAGCTGTTTTTT

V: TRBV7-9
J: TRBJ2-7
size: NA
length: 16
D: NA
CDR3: CASSNPWGDSHYEQYF
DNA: TGTGCCAGCAGCAACCCCTGGGGGGACAGCCACTACGAGCAGTACTTC

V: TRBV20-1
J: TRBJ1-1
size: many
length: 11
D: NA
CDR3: CSARRRTEAFF
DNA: TGCAGTGCTAGGCGTCGGACTGAAGCTTTCTTT

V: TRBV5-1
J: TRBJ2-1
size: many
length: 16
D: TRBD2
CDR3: CASSSETSLGSNEQFF
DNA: TGCGCCAGCAGCTCCGAGACTAGCTTGGGTTCAAATGAGCAGTTCTTC

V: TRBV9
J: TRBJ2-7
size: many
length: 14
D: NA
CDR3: CASSVGRDSYEQYF
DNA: TGTGCCAGCAGCGTAGGGCGGGACTCCTACGAGCAGTACTTC

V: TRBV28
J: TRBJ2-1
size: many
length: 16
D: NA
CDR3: CASSLYLGEGYNEQFF
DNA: TGTGCCAGCAGTTTATATCTGGGAGAAGGATACAATGAGCAGTTCTTC